The T cell receptor beta chain described here comes from a study of CD8+ T cells in alopecia areata. As for the study in general: Tofacitinib administration persisted for 6 to 18 months, succeeded by 6 months off drug.

About this clone: Its antigen is still unknown.

Alopecia areata patients provided lesional scalp punch biopsies and peripheral blood, both collected for the study. Study observations and caveats: In patients, TCRs were shared less clearly than in mice, and HLA may possibly be involved.

V dropped 6 bases and J dropped 9 bases, with 15 bases sitting between them. The V gene's germline CDR1 is MNHEY and CDR2 SMNVEV (reference sequence). CDR3 length: 14 residues. Sequencing used cDNA as its template, made by extracting RNA and reverse transcribing it. Profiled with immunoSEQ multiplex PCR; TCRdb holds only in-frame clones, not every one. The profile shows 150,000 or so clones, approximately 48% of them singletons. The sample was CD8+ T cells sorted from blood, taken at week 0. The receptor was isolated from a human donor with alopecia areata. The chain employs TRBV27 and TRBJ1-6; a possible D gene is TRBD1 (6 bases). The CDR3 nucleotides read TGTGCCAGCAGACGAATGGGACACCCTTCACCCCTCCACTTT. It translates to CASRRMGHPSPLHF.